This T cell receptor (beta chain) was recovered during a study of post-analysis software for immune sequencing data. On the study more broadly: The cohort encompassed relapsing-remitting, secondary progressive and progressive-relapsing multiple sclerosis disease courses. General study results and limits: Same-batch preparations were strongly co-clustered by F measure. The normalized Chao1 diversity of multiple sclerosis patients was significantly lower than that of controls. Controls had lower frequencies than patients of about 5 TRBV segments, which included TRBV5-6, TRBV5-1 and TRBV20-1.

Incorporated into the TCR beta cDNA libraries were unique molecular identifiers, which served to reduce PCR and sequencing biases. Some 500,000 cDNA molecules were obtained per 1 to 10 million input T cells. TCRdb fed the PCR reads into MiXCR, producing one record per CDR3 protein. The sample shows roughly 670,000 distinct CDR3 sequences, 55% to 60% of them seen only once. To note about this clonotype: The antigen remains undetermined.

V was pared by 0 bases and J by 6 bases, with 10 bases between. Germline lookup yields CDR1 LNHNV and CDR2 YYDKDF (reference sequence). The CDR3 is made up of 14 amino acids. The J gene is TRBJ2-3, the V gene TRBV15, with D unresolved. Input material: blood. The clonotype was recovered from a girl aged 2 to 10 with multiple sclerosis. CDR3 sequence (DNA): TGTGCCACCAGCAGAGACACCGATTCTGATACGCAGTATTTT. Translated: CATSRDTDSDTQYF.